The rows below give T cell receptor beta chains drawn from one sample of a study of blood T cells in healthy people across ages. TCRdb itself ran the 5' RACE reads through MiXCR, one entry per CDR3 protein. The table shows around 870,000 distinct CDR3 sequences, with more than 25% occurring only once. Sequenced material: blood. The origin of the receptors is a woman over 75 in good health. Each CDR3 is given with its conserved first and last residue. Fields, in order: V gene, D gene, clone size, J gene, CDR3 DNA, CDR3 protein. D genes are given only for firm matches. Size values are once, few and many counts, or a class for expanded clones, and some rows have none.

v_gene: TRBV6-2/TRBV6-3
d_gene: .
abundance: many
j_gene: TRBJ2-1
CDR3nt: TGTGCCAGCAGTCGCACCGTCAATGAGCAGTTCTTC
CDR3aa: CASSRTVNEQFF

v_gene: TRBV20-1
d_gene: .
abundance: .
j_gene: TRBJ2-3
CDR3nt: TGCAGTGCTAGAGATCTAGTGACCCCAAGCACAGATACGCAGTATTTT
CDR3aa: CSARDLVTPSTDTQYF

v_gene: TRBV6-6
d_gene: TRBD1
abundance: many
j_gene: TRBJ1-6
CDR3nt: TGTGCCAGCAGTATTGGACAGGGGGGATCACCCCTCCACTTT
CDR3aa: CASSIGQGGSPLHF

v_gene: TRBV7-2
d_gene: .
abundance: many
j_gene: TRBJ2-4
CDR3nt: TGTGCCAGCAGCCGACAGACCATAGCCAAAAACATTCAGTACTTC
CDR3aa: CASSRQTIAKNIQYF

v_gene: TRBV11-2
d_gene: .
abundance: .
j_gene: TRBJ2-7
CDR3nt: TGTGCCAGCAGCTCCCAGGGGGGAAGCCCCTACGAGCAGTACTTC
CDR3aa: CASSSQGGSPYEQYF

v_gene: TRBV20-1
d_gene: TRBD1
abundance: many
j_gene: TRBJ1-5
CDR3nt: TGCAGTGCTGGCCGGGACAGGGGAAACCATCAGCCCCAGCATTTT
CDR3aa: CSAGRDRGNHQPQHF

v_gene: TRBV7-2
d_gene: .
abundance: many
j_gene: TRBJ2-3
CDR3nt: TGTGCCAGCAGCGGGGGGTCAGGGGGTGTACAATTCACAGATACGCAGTATTTT
CDR3aa: CASSGGSGGVQFTDTQYF

v_gene: TRBV6-6
d_gene: TRBD2
abundance: few
j_gene: TRBJ2-7
CDR3nt: TGTGCCAGCACCTCGGGAGGCAATGAGCAGTACTTC
CDR3aa: CASTSGGNEQYF

v_gene: TRBV30
d_gene: TRBD1
abundance: many
j_gene: TRBJ1-4
CDR3nt: TGTGCCTGGAAAAAGATTGGGACAGGCGAAACAACTAATGAAAAACTGTTTTTT
CDR3aa: CAWKKIGTGETTNEKLFF

v_gene: TRBV19
d_gene: .
abundance: few
j_gene: TRBJ1-5
CDR3nt: TGTGCCAGTTCCGGGAGGGAGAGCCCCTTCAATCAGCCCCAGCATTTT
CDR3aa: CASSGRESPFNQPQHF

v_gene: TRBV6-5
d_gene: .
abundance: few
j_gene: TRBJ2-3
CDR3nt: TGTGCCAGCAGCCCCAGGGTCGGCACAGATACGCAGTATTTT
CDR3aa: CASSPRVGTDTQYF

v_gene: TRBV21-1
d_gene: .
abundance: many
j_gene: TRBJ2-1
CDR3nt: TGTGCCAGCAGCCGGCGTAGCGGGGGGGCCGGGAATGAGCAGTTCTTC
CDR3aa: CASSRRSGGAGNEQFF

v_gene: TRBV20-1
d_gene: .
abundance: many
j_gene: TRBJ2-3
CDR3nt: TGCAGTGCCGCGGGACTTTTCACAGATACGCAGTATTTT
CDR3aa: CSAAGLFTDTQYF

v_gene: TRBV7-2
d_gene: TRBD1
abundance: many
j_gene: TRBJ1-2
CDR3nt: TGTGCCAGCAGCTTTGCCGGGACAGGGGGGTTTGGCTACACCTTC
CDR3aa: CASSFAGTGGFGYTF

v_gene: TRBV12-3/TRBV12-4
d_gene: TRBD2
abundance: many
j_gene: TRBJ2-3
CDR3nt: TGTGCCAGCATCGCGGGGGGGGCGCACCGGGGGAGCACAGATACGCAGTATTTT
CDR3aa: CASIAGGAHRGSTDTQYF

v_gene: TRBV5-1
d_gene: TRBD2
abundance: .
j_gene: TRBJ2-3
CDR3nt: TGCGCCAGCAGCTTGGCGGACGGGGGGGCCGCAGATACGCAGTATTTT
CDR3aa: CASSLADGGAADTQYF

v_gene: TRBV7-2
d_gene: .
abundance: .
j_gene: TRBJ1-6
CDR3nt: TGTGCCAGCACCCTAGGGGACACGGGGAATCCACCCCTCCACTTT
CDR3aa: CASTLGDTGNPPLHF

v_gene: TRBV7-2
d_gene: TRBD1
abundance: many
j_gene: TRBJ2-7
CDR3nt: TGTGCCAGCAGCTTTGGGACAGGGGGGACCCACGAGCAGTACTTC
CDR3aa: CASSFGTGGTHEQYF

v_gene: TRBV7-2
d_gene: TRBD1
abundance: many
j_gene: TRBJ2-1
CDR3nt: TGTGCCAGCGGAGGACAGGGGGAAGCCTACAATGAGCAGTTCTTC
CDR3aa: CASGGQGEAYNEQFF

v_gene: TRBV15
d_gene: .
abundance: few
j_gene: TRBJ1-1
CDR3nt: TGTGCCACCAGCGGTCCGGGACATAAGAACACTGAAGCTTTCTTT
CDR3aa: CATSGPGHKNTEAFF

v_gene: TRBV20-1
d_gene: TRBD1
abundance: once
j_gene: TRBJ2-2
CDR3nt: TGCAGTGCTTTCCGGGACAGGGGACTGGGCACCGGGGAGCTGTTTTTT
CDR3aa: CSAFRDRGLGTGELFF

v_gene: TRBV7-2
d_gene: .
abundance: many
j_gene: TRBJ2-4
CDR3nt: TGTGCCAGCAGCCCCACCGGTACCGGGAACATTCAGTACTTC
CDR3aa: CASSPTGTGNIQYF

v_gene: TRBV28
d_gene: TRBD2
abundance: .
j_gene: TRBJ2-4
CDR3nt: TGTGCCAGCAGGGATCGGGGGGGTTTAAACATTCAGTACTTC
CDR3aa: CASRDRGGLNIQYF

v_gene: TRBV20-1
d_gene: .
abundance: .
j_gene: TRBJ2-5
CDR3nt: TGCAGTGCTAGGGTCGGACAGTGGTTTGAGACCCAGTACTTC
CDR3aa: CSARVGQWFETQYF

v_gene: TRBV24-1
d_gene: TRBD2
abundance: .
j_gene: TRBJ2-7
CDR3nt: TGTGCCACCAGTGCAATTAGCGGGGGGGGTTACAATGAGCAGTACTTC
CDR3aa: CATSAISGGGYNEQYF

v_gene: TRBV29-1
d_gene: TRBD1
abundance: many
j_gene: TRBJ2-7
CDR3nt: TGCAGCGTTTGGGGACAGGGCGTTTACGAGCAGTACTTC
CDR3aa: CSVWGQGVYEQYF

v_gene: TRBV13
d_gene: .
abundance: .
j_gene: TRBJ1-2
CDR3nt: TGTGCCAGCACCATGGCGGGGGGCGCCGGCTATGGCTACACCTTC
CDR3aa: CASTMAGGAGYGYTF

v_gene: TRBV6-2/TRBV6-3
d_gene: .
abundance: .
j_gene: TRBJ2-7
CDR3nt: TGTGCCAGCAGTTACGAGAGCGGCTACGAGCAGTACTTC
CDR3aa: CASSYESGYEQYF

v_gene: TRBV6-4
d_gene: TRBD1
abundance: many
j_gene: TRBJ2-1
CDR3nt: TGTGCCAGCAGTGTTACACAGGGGATTGTATTCGGCAATGAGCAGTTCTTC
CDR3aa: CASSVTQGIVFGNEQFF

v_gene: TRBV27
d_gene: .
abundance: many
j_gene: TRBJ1-2
CDR3nt: TGTGCCAGCAGTTCAATCCGGGAGAACTATGGCTACACCTTC
CDR3aa: CASSSIRENYGYTF

v_gene: TRBV7-8
d_gene: .
abundance: .
j_gene: TRBJ1-1
CDR3nt: TGTGCCAGCAGCTTAGGGCCATCAGGGACGAACACTGAAGCTTTCTTT
CDR3aa: CASSLGPSGTNTEAFF

v_gene: TRBV12-3/TRBV12-4
d_gene: .
abundance: .
j_gene: TRBJ2-3
CDR3nt: TGTGCCAGCAGTTTAGGGGGGAACGCAGATACGCAGTATTTT
CDR3aa: CASSLGGNADTQYF

v_gene: TRBV12-3/TRBV12-4
d_gene: TRBD2
abundance: .
j_gene: TRBJ2-7
CDR3nt: TGTGCCAGCAGTTTAGCTCTAGCGGGGGGATACGAGCAGTACTTC
CDR3aa: CASSLALAGGYEQYF

v_gene: TRBV7-2
d_gene: .
abundance: many
j_gene: TRBJ2-3
CDR3nt: TGTGCCAGCAGCTACGGGGGGCCCAGCACAGATACGCAGTATTTT
CDR3aa: CASSYGGPSTDTQYF

v_gene: TRBV12-3/TRBV12-4
d_gene: TRBD2
abundance: .
j_gene: TRBJ2-5
CDR3nt: TGTGCCAGCAGTCCGACTAGCGTGGGAGAGACCCAGTACTTC
CDR3aa: CASSPTSVGETQYF

v_gene: TRBV30
d_gene: TRBD1
abundance: .
j_gene: TRBJ1-4
CDR3nt: TGTGCCTGGGCGGCCGGGACAGGGGGTGAAAAACTGTTTTTT
CDR3aa: CAWAAGTGGEKLFF

v_gene: TRBV10-1
d_gene: .
abundance: .
j_gene: TRBJ2-1
CDR3nt: TGCGCCAGCAGTGAGTCTCAGACCCCCTTTCGACAGTTCTTC
CDR3aa: CASSESQTPFRQFF

v_gene: TRBV7-2
d_gene: .
abundance: .
j_gene: TRBJ2-5
CDR3nt: TGTGCCAGCAGCTTAGCGCTGCAGGGGAGGGAGACCCAGTACTTC
CDR3aa: CASSLALQGRETQYF

v_gene: TRBV7-2
d_gene: .
abundance: .
j_gene: TRBJ1-1
CDR3nt: TGTGCCAGCAGTTTGGAACCGGGAAACACTGAAGCTTTCTTT
CDR3aa: CASSLEPGNTEAFF

v_gene: TRBV12-3/TRBV12-4
d_gene: TRBD2
abundance: .
j_gene: TRBJ2-3
CDR3nt: TGTGCCAGCAGTTGGCGGGGGGGCCGCACAGATGCGCAGTATTTT
CDR3aa: CASSWRGGRTDAQYF

v_gene: TRBV7-6
d_gene: .
abundance: few
j_gene: TRBJ2-7
CDR3nt: TGTGCCAGCAGCTTAGATGTCGGGTTCTCCTACGAGCAGTACTTC
CDR3aa: CASSLDVGFSYEQYF

v_gene: TRBV9
d_gene: .
abundance: few
j_gene: TRBJ2-2
CDR3nt: TGTGCCAGCAGCCCCAGGAGTGGGCGGAACACCGGGGAGCGGTTTTTT
CDR3aa: CASSPRSGRNTGERFF

v_gene: TRBV7-2
d_gene: TRBD2
abundance: many
j_gene: TRBJ2-5
CDR3nt: TGTGCCAGCAGCGCCGGACTAGCGGGGGGGCATGAGACCCAGTACTTC
CDR3aa: CASSAGLAGGHETQYF

v_gene: TRBV20-1
d_gene: TRBD2
abundance: few
j_gene: TRBJ2-2
CDR3nt: TGCAGTGCTAAAAAGGGAGGGAACGCCGGGGAGCTGTTTTTT
CDR3aa: CSAKKGGNAGELFF

v_gene: TRBV6-5
d_gene: .
abundance: .
j_gene: TRBJ1-1
CDR3nt: TGTGCCAGCAGTTCTCACAAGGGCTACACTGAAGCTTTCTTT
CDR3aa: CASSSHKGYTEAFF

v_gene: TRBV7-2
d_gene: .
abundance: .
j_gene: TRBJ1-1
CDR3nt: TGTGCCAGCACCGTCGGTACTGGCACTGAAGCTTTCTTT
CDR3aa: CASTVGTGTEAFF

v_gene: TRBV7-2
d_gene: TRBD2
abundance: many
j_gene: TRBJ2-5
CDR3nt: TGTGCCAGCAGGAAGACTAGCGGGGGGGCGGTGGAGACCCAGTACTTC
CDR3aa: CASRKTSGGAVETQYF

v_gene: TRBV4-2
d_gene: .
abundance: .
j_gene: TRBJ2-1
CDR3nt: TGTGCCAGCAGCCAAGACTGGGGGAGAAACAATGAGCAGTTCTTC
CDR3aa: CASSQDWGRNNEQFF

v_gene: TRBV6-2/TRBV6-3
d_gene: .
abundance: many
j_gene: TRBJ2-7
CDR3nt: TGTGCCACCCCAGGCGTCCGCTACGAGCAGTACTTC
CDR3aa: CATPGVRYEQYF

v_gene: TRBV5-5
d_gene: TRBD1
abundance: .
j_gene: TRBJ2-7
CDR3nt: TGTGCCAGCAGCCTGAACAGGGGCCAGTACAATGAGCAGTACTTC
CDR3aa: CASSLNRGQYNEQYF

v_gene: TRBV3-1
d_gene: TRBD2
abundance: .
j_gene: TRBJ2-2
CDR3nt: TGTGCCAGCAGCCCCCTCGGGAGGGCAACCACCGGGGAGCTGTTTTTT
CDR3aa: CASSPLGRATTGELFF

v_gene: TRBV29-1
d_gene: TRBD1
abundance: many
j_gene: TRBJ2-6
CDR3nt: TGCAGCGTGGGCCCGACAGGGTCTGGGGCCAACGTCCTGACTTTC
CDR3aa: CSVGPTGSGANVLTF

v_gene: TRBV28
d_gene: .
abundance: many
j_gene: TRBJ2-7
CDR3nt: TGTGCCAGCAGTCCACCCGGGACTTCGGGTTGGGGAGAGCAGTACTTC
CDR3aa: CASSPPGTSGWGEQYF

v_gene: TRBV5-5
d_gene: TRBD1
abundance: .
j_gene: TRBJ1-6
CDR3nt: TGTGCCAGCAGCCCGGGACAGGGTGTTGAGCTCGGAAGTTCACCCCTCCACTTT
CDR3aa: CASSPGQGVELGSSPLHF

v_gene: TRBV20-1
d_gene: .
abundance: .
j_gene: TRBJ1-2
CDR3nt: TGCAGTGCTGGCGGGTCGCATTATGGCTACACCTTC
CDR3aa: CSAGGSHYGYTF

v_gene: TRBV20-1
d_gene: .
abundance: few
j_gene: TRBJ1-6
CDR3nt: TGCAGTGCTAACATGGGTAATTCACCCCTCCACTTT
CDR3aa: CSANMGNSPLHF

v_gene: TRBV6-2/TRBV6-3
d_gene: .
abundance: many
j_gene: TRBJ2-5
CDR3nt: TGTGCCAGCAGTTACTCGGCGGGTAACCAGTACTTC
CDR3aa: CASSYSAGNQYF

v_gene: TRBV10-3
d_gene: TRBD1
abundance: few
j_gene: TRBJ1-2
CDR3nt: TGTGCCATCAGTATAAGTACAGGGGCGGGAGGCTACACCTTC
CDR3aa: CAISISTGAGGYTF

v_gene: TRBV10-2
d_gene: .
abundance: many
j_gene: TRBJ1-6
CDR3nt: TGCGCCAGCTGGGCTTCACCCCTCCACTTT
CDR3aa: CASWASPLHF